The T cell receptor (beta chain) described here comes from a study of shared clonotypes between healthy human individuals. Across the whole study: Three plates were used per donor for CD4 naive, three for CD4 memory, two for CD8 naive and one for CD8 memory. Whole-study findings and limits: Only a few donors were included, so the genetic and exposure-history diversity represented was limited.

Regarding this clone: The target antigen is unknown. Being one base from a much bigger clone, this may be a read error.

Trimming cost V 4 bases and J 6 bases; bases outside gene matches: 5. Germline lookup yields CDR1 SEHNR and CDR2 FQNEAQ (reference sequence). The CDR3 consists of 14 residues. Generated by immunoSEQ multiplex PCR, the TCRdb table keeps only in-frame clones and is missing some. Among hundreds of thousands of clones listed, 73% were seen once. HIV-negative, healthy adults without recent acute infections or vaccinations were the donors. Subsets obtained from CD4+ cells comprised CD45RA+ naive and CD45RA-negative memory cells. The source material was memory CD4+ T cells sorted from blood. Subset given: CD45RA-negative fraction. V and J are TRBV7-9 and TRBJ1-5; the match to TRBD1 covers 8 bases. This TCR derives from a woman in her 30s in good health. The CDR3 here is CASSSGQGVQPQHF. The CDR3 bases are TGTGCCAGCAGCTCTGGACAGGGTGTTCAGCCCCAGCATTTT. Filled out from reference TRBV7-9 and TRBJ1-5, the complete variable domain reads DTGVSQNPRHKITKRGQNVTFRCDPISEHNRLYWYRQTLGQGPEFLTYFQNEAQLEKSRLLSDRFSAERPKGSFSTLEIQRTEQGDSAMYLCASSSGQGVQPQHFGDGTRLSIL.